Listed below are T cell receptor beta chains from one sample, sequenced in a study of cytomegalovirus exposure and HLA in healthy donors. Sequencing was performed with immunoSEQ multiplex PCR; in TCRdb, only in-frame clones are kept and a portion is missing. The sample includes about 130,000 clones. The sample consisted of PBMCs. The receptors were sampled from a man between 25 and 39 years old in good health and CMV-seronegative. The conserved cysteine and the conserved F or W are not part of the CDR3 here. The order of the fields is CDR3 protein, V gene, J gene.

cdr3_aa: ASSQDLAGGTQY
v_call: TRBV4-3
j_call: TRBJ2-3

cdr3_aa: ASSQGYRSREQY
v_call: TRBV4-1
j_call: TRBJ2-7

cdr3_aa: AYLATNEKLF
v_call: TRBV30
j_call: TRBJ1-4

cdr3_aa: ASSYQTGGGTEAF
v_call: TRBV28
j_call: TRBJ1-1

cdr3_aa: ASSLTGSSRYEQY
v_call: TRBV5-6
j_call: TRBJ2-7

cdr3_aa: IAGYGYT
v_call: TRBV20-1
j_call: TRBJ1-2

cdr3_aa: ASSFGENPSTGELF
v_call: TRBV10-1
j_call: TRBJ2-2

cdr3_aa: ASSARAEIQETQY
v_call: TRBV19
j_call: TRBJ2-5

cdr3_aa: ASSIYRESGTEAF
v_call: TRBV19
j_call: TRBJ1-1

cdr3_aa: ASSQEGAGGDTQY
v_call: TRBV4-2
j_call: TRBJ2-3

cdr3_aa: ASTTVGATSGNTIY
v_call: TRBV11-2
j_call: TRBJ1-3

cdr3_aa: ASSIGLAGGPYEQY
v_call: TRBV5-1
j_call: TRBJ2-5

cdr3_aa: ASSLSSGRFYEQY
v_call: TRBV27
j_call: TRBJ2-7

cdr3_aa: ASSAAVPNAEAF
v_call: TRBV18
j_call: TRBJ1-1

cdr3_aa: ASAGGSYEQY
v_call: TRBV7-9
j_call: TRBJ2-7

cdr3_aa: ASSLGPTGTSGSTDTQY
v_call: TRBV13
j_call: TRBJ2-3

cdr3_aa: ASSIRGGSTEAF
v_call: TRBV19
j_call: TRBJ1-1

cdr3_aa: ASSPSGFSSYEQY
v_call: TRBV5-4
j_call: TRBJ2-7

cdr3_aa: ASSLRGSGSLTDTQY
v_call: TRBV28
j_call: TRBJ2-3

cdr3_aa: ASTDTPSGEQY
v_call: TRBV10-1
j_call: TRBJ2-7

cdr3_aa: SAGQGNSYEQY
v_call: TRBV29-1
j_call: TRBJ2-7